This TCR beta chain was observed in a study of OX40 agonist ivuxolimab in advanced cancers. For the study in its entirety: Ivuxolimab was a fully human IgG2 agonistic monoclonal antibody targeting the costimulatory receptor OX40 (CD134). The dose-escalation cohort was over 70% male with a mean age of approximately 60 years, ranging from about 23 to 85. Partial responses were achieved by three dose-escalation patients, of whom one had hepatocellular carcinoma and two had cutaneous melanoma. Prior anti-PD-1, anti-PD-L1 or anti-CTLA-4 therapy was permitted, and checkpoint inhibitors had been received by less than 45% of dose-escalation patients. The paper covers the monotherapy dose-escalation part of the phase I ivuxolimab trial, which included N of about 51 patients. The point of sequencing TCRbeta in the periphery was to test whether ivuxolimab changed TCR sequence diversity and drove clonal T-cell expansion. Intravenous ivuxolimab was administered to patients every 2 weeks at six dose levels: 0.01, 0.1, 0.3, 1.5, 3 and 10 mg/kg. Of the approximately 53 patients in dose escalation, 19 had hepatocellular carcinoma, roughly 15 had melanoma, 9 had renal cell carcinoma and 9 had head and neck cancer.

Sequences SGHRS (CDR1) and YFSETQ (CDR2) are obtained from the germline V gene. From its cysteine to its phenylalanine, the CDR3 spans 14 amino acids. The CDR3 DNA has 42 bases and is translated from base 1. Trimming removed 0 bases from V and 3 bases from J, leaving 10 bases between the germline ends. Paper-wide results and their limitations: In the 0.1-3.0 mg/kg groups, partial responders were among the patients with the lowest normalized peripheral clonal expansion, particularly in CD8+ T cells. Clonal expansion of both CD4+ and CD8+ blood T cells was observed from baseline to week 6 at doses 0.1 to 3.0 mg/kg. The antigen specificity of the peripheral T cells that underwent clonal expansion was not determined. Low levels of normalized T-cell clonal expansion were also shown by some nonresponding patients. On average, CD8+ T cells showed more expanded clones than CD4+ T cells after ivuxolimab.

Details on this clone: Its antigen remains undetermined. Base qualities are missing; no much larger clone stands one base away. The sample contains more than one DNA sequence encoding this CDR3.

For sequencing of the TCRbeta CDR3 region, genomic DNA was extracted from the sorted cells. The immunoSEQ Assay was used to sequence the TCRbeta CDR3 regions. Imported from immuneACCESS, the table was reduced by TCRdb to in-frame sequences with V and J called. These copies leave out some clones; in studies compared against another copy, an unresolved V gene accounts for under half, and the cause of the remainder is not known. This sample has 50,000 or so clones in its table, and roughly 88% of those were observed once. Less than 0.75% of the sample comes from the top ten. The trial excluded patients who had a history of autoimmune disease or who were on systemic immunosuppression. In every dose cohort, peripheral blood was drawn for TCR sequencing at baseline, cycle 4 day 1, and cycle 7 day 1. The samples were taken from a phase I, first-in-human, multicenter, open-label dose-escalation trial of ivuxolimab. Adults with locally advanced or metastatic melanoma, renal cell carcinoma, hepatocellular carcinoma or head and neck squamous cell carcinoma were enrolled in the trial. CD4+ and CD8+ T cells were sorted separately from peripheral blood before TCR sequencing.

The origin of this receptor is an adult with an advanced solid tumor such as melanoma, head and neck, liver or kidney cancer. The sample was CD4+ or CD8+ T cells sorted from blood, taken in a trial of the OX40 agonist ivuxolimab. In this chain, TRBV5-1 is recombined with TRBJ2-7; no D gene can be assigned with confidence. The CDR3 is CASSLGSSDYEQYF. The DNA is as follows: TGCGCCAGCAGCTTGGGATCCTCTGACTACGAGCAGTACTTC.